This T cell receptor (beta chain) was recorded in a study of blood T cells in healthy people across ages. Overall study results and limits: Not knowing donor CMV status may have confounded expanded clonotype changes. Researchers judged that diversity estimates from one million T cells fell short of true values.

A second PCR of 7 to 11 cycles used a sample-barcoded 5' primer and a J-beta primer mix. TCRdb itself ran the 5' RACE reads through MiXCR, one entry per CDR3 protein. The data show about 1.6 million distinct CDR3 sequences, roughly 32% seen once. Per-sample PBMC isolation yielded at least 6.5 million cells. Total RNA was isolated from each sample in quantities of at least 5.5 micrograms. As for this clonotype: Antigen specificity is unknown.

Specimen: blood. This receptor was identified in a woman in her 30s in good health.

Here the CDR3 DNA reads TGCAGCGTTGCAAATGCGGACAGACCTAACTATGGCTACACCTTC. Amino acids: CSVANADRPNYGYTF. The chain has TRBV29-1 and TRBJ1-2; D may be TRBD1 (6 bases). CDR3 length: 15 amino acids. Germline CDR1 is SQVTM and CDR2 is ANQGSEA. V was trimmed by 4 bases and J by 0 bases, leaving 15 bases between them. The full variable domain, in which reference TRBV29-1 and TRBJ1-2 provide the parts outside the CDR3, is SAVISQKPSRDICQRGTSLTIQCQVDSQVTMMFWYRQQPGQSLTLIATANQGSEATYESGFVIDKFPISRPNLTFSTLTVSNMSPEDSSIYLCSVANADRPNYGYTFGSGTRLTVV.